These T cell receptor beta chains were read from a single sample in a study of Ad26.COV2.S vaccination and SARS-CoV-2 variants. Some clones are missing from TCRdb's copy, which holds only in-frame ones; the method was immunoSEQ multiplex PCR. The table shows roughly 700,000 clones, with about 89% occurring only once. The specimen comprised peripheral blood, sampled in a trial of Ad26.COV2.S vaccine versus placebo. All receptors come from a person aged 18 to 65 who received the Ad26.COV2.S COVID-19 vaccine or a placebo. Both conserved end residues are part of each CDR3. A D gene is named only where the DNA matches it firmly. Not all rows give a size; the values are once, few, many and, for expanded clones, a class.

V: TRBV4-1
length: 10
size: .
D: .
J: TRBJ1-5
DNA: TGCGCCAGCAGTGGACAGCCCCAGCATTTT
CDR3: CASSGQPQHF

V: TRBV10-3
length: 16
size: .
D: TRBD1
J: TRBJ2-7
DNA: TGTGCCATCAGTGACAGGGGACAGGCCGTAGTCTACGAGCAGTACTTC
CDR3: CAISDRGQAVVYEQYF

V: TRBV18
length: 13
size: .
D: TRBD1
J: TRBJ2-1
DNA: TGTGCCAGCTCACCGGGACAGCTCAATGAGCAGTTCTTC
CDR3: CASSPGQLNEQFF

V: TRBV12-3/TRBV12-4
length: 13
size: .
D: .
J: TRBJ1-2
DNA: TGTGCCAGCAGTTCGCAGGGAGGCTATGGCTACACCTTC
CDR3: CASSSQGGYGYTF

V: TRBV6-1
length: 13
size: .
D: TRBD1
J: TRBJ1-1
DNA: TGTGCCAGCACCGGGACAGCGAACACTGAAGCTTTCTTT
CDR3: CASTGTANTEAFF

V: TRBV6-1
length: 15
size: .
D: .
J: TRBJ2-2
DNA: TGTGCCAGCAGTGAGTGGGGGCGGGCCACCGGGGAGCTGTTTTTT
CDR3: CASSEWGRATGELFF

V: TRBV5-6
length: 16
size: .
D: TRBD1
J: TRBJ1-3
DNA: TGTGCCAGCAGTTCTGGACAGGGCGGCAGAGGAAACACCATATATTTT
CDR3: CASSSGQGGRGNTIYF

V: TRBV6-5
length: 15
size: .
D: TRBD2
J: TRBJ2-3
DNA: TGTGCCAGCAGTTTAGCGGGGGCTCCCCCAGATACGCAGTATTTT
CDR3: CASSLAGAPPDTQYF

V: TRBV7-3
length: 15
size: .
D: .
J: TRBJ2-3
DNA: TGTGCCAGCAGCTTAGGCTTAAGAAGCACAGATACGCAGTATTTT
CDR3: CASSLGLRSTDTQYF

V: TRBV15
length: 16
size: once
D: .
J: TRBJ2-7
DNA: TGTGCCACCAGCAGAGATCCGGGAGCCATCGGTTACGAGCAGTACTTC
CDR3: CATSRDPGAIGYEQYF

V: TRBV5-5
length: 13
size: .
D: .
J: TRBJ2-1
DNA: TGTGCCAGCAGCTTGGGTCGCTGGAATGAGCAGTTCTTC
CDR3: CASSLGRWNEQFF

V: TRBV5-4
length: 16
size: .
D: TRBD2
J: TRBJ2-7
DNA: TGTGCCAGCAGCTTAGGACTAGCGGGGGAAACCTACGAGCAGTACTTC
CDR3: CASSLGLAGETYEQYF

V: TRBV6-6
length: 12
size: .
D: .
J: TRBJ1-5
DNA: TGTGCCAGCAGCCCTGGGGTCTTGCCCCAGCATTTT
CDR3: CASSPGVLPQHF

V: TRBV2
length: 14
size: .
D: .
J: TRBJ2-2
DNA: TGTGCCAGCAGTGAGGGCGCCCACACCGGGGAGCTGTTTTTT
CDR3: CASSEGAHTGELFF

V: TRBV7-3
length: 18
size: .
D: .
J: TRBJ2-2
DNA: TGTGCCAGCAGCTTAATGGGAAGCGGCATCGCGAACACCGGGGAGCTGTTTTTT
CDR3: CASSLMGSGIANTGELFF

V: TRBV5-1
length: 17
size: .
D: TRBD2
J: TRBJ2-3
DNA: TGCGCCAGCAGCTTGGTGGGTCGCGGGGGGGCCCCAGATACGCAGTATTTT
CDR3: CASSLVGRGGAPDTQYF

V: TRBV29-1
length: 13
size: .
D: .
J: TRBJ2-7
DNA: TGCAGCGTCGTGGGACTCCACGAACACGAGCAGTACTTC
CDR3: CSVVGLHEHEQYF

V: TRBV27
length: 17
size: .
D: .
J: TRBJ1-3
DNA: TGTGCCAGCAGCCTCACGGCCCGAGGGGGATCGGGAAACACCATATATTTT
CDR3: CASSLTARGGSGNTIYF

V: TRBV30
length: 17
size: .
D: .
J: TRBJ1-5
DNA: TGTGCCTGGAGTGTCTCCAGGGGAGGTGGAAGCAATCAGCCCCAGCATTTT
CDR3: CAWSVSRGGGSNQPQHF

V: TRBV9
length: 14
size: .
D: .
J: TRBJ2-3
DNA: TGTGCCAGCAGCGTAGAAGTCTTTTCAGATACGCAGTATTTT
CDR3: CASSVEVFSDTQYF

V: TRBV19
length: 17
size: .
D: TRBD2
J: TRBJ2-3
DNA: TGTGCCAGTAGTTTCACACTAGCGGGGGCTCAGACAGATACGCAGTATTTT
CDR3: CASSFTLAGAQTDTQYF

V: TRBV6-5
length: 14
size: few
D: TRBD1
J: TRBJ1-5
DNA: TGTGCCAGCAGTCCCGGGACAGGGCATCAGCCCCAGCATTTT
CDR3: CASSPGTGHQPQHF

V: TRBV5-1
length: 19
size: .
D: TRBD1
J: TRBJ1-6
DNA: TGCGCCAGCAGCTTGGGGCCCCCCCCTCGGACAGGGTTAAATTCACCCCTCCACTTT
CDR3: CASSLGPPPRTGLNSPLHF

V: TRBV7-2
length: 15
size: few
D: TRBD1
J: TRBJ1-2
DNA: TGTGCCAGCAGCTTAGGTGGACAGGGTGTCTATGGCTACACCTTC
CDR3: CASSLGGQGVYGYTF

V: TRBV30
length: 13
size: .
D: .
J: TRBJ1-1
DNA: TGTGCCTGGAGTGCTCCCCGGTCCACTGAAGCTTTCTTT
CDR3: CAWSAPRSTEAFF

V: TRBV18
length: 14
size: .
D: TRBD2
J: TRBJ2-2
DNA: TGTGCCAGCTCAGCACTAGCGGGGACCGGGGAGCTGTTTTTT
CDR3: CASSALAGTGELFF

V: TRBV6-1
length: 14
size: .
D: .
J: TRBJ1-6
DNA: TGTGCCAGCAGTGAGGGCAGATCGGTTTCACCCCTCCACTTT
CDR3: CASSEGRSVSPLHF

V: TRBV14
length: 13
size: .
D: .
J: TRBJ1-2
DNA: TGTGCCAGCAGCCGGGGGAATAACTATGGCTACACCTTC
CDR3: CASSRGNNYGYTF

V: TRBV3-1/TRBV3-2
length: 13
size: .
D: .
J: TRBJ2-3
DNA: TGTGCCAGCAGCCAAGTAGAGCTGGATACGCAGTATTTT
CDR3: CASSQVELDTQYF

V: TRBV27
length: 14
size: once
D: TRBD1
J: TRBJ1-6
DNA: TGTGCCAGCGGACCCGGGACAGGCCATTCACCCCTCCACTTT
CDR3: CASGPGTGHSPLHF

V: TRBV6-5
length: 15
size: .
D: .
J: TRBJ2-7
DNA: TGTGCCAGCAGTTACAGGGCAGCGGGTACCTACGAGCAGTACTTC
CDR3: CASSYRAAGTYEQYF

V: TRBV19
length: 16
size: .
D: TRBD1
J: TRBJ1-2
DNA: TGTGCCAGTAGTCCCGGACAGGGGGAATGGGTCTATGGCTACACCTTC
CDR3: CASSPGQGEWVYGYTF

V: TRBV12-3/TRBV12-4
length: 12
size: .
D: .
J: TRBJ1-2
DNA: TGTGCCAGCAGTTTAGGGTACTATGGCTACACCTTC
CDR3: CASSLGYYGYTF

V: TRBV27
length: 14
size: .
D: .
J: TRBJ1-2
DNA: TGTGCCAGCAGTGGCGCTGACAGTGGCTATGGCTACACCTTC
CDR3: CASSGADSGYGYTF

V: TRBV25-1
length: 17
size: .
D: TRBD2
J: TRBJ2-2
DNA: TGTGCCAGCAGTGAATCGGGGGGGACTGTGAACACCGGGGAGCTGTTTTTT
CDR3: CASSESGGTVNTGELFF

V: TRBV4-3
length: 19
size: .
D: TRBD1
J: TRBJ2-1
DNA: TGCGCCAGCAGCCAAGATTGGAGGGGCCAGGGGGCAGATACCTATGAGCAGTTCTTC
CDR3: CASSQDWRGQGADTYEQFF

V: TRBV6-6
length: 15
size: .
D: TRBD1
J: TRBJ1-4
DNA: TGTGCCAGCAGTTTTACCGGGACAGGGAATGAAAAACTGTTTTTT
CDR3: CASSFTGTGNEKLFF

V: TRBV21-1
length: 17
size: .
D: .
J: TRBJ2-1
DNA: TGTGCCAGCAGCAGTGAAATATCTCGGGCGGGGGGGTACGAGCAGTTCTTC
CDR3: CASSSEISRAGGYEQFF

V: TRBV13
length: 17
size: .
D: .
J: TRBJ2-2
DNA: TGTGCCAGCAGCTTATACTCTTCGATGGGGGCTGCCGGGGAGCTGTTTTTT
CDR3: CASSLYSSMGAAGELFF

V: TRBV6-5
length: 13
size: .
D: TRBD2
J: TRBJ2-7
DNA: TGTGCCAGCACCGCGACTAGCGGGGTAGGGCAGTACTTC
CDR3: CASTATSGVGQYF

V: TRBV13
length: 12
size: .
D: .
J: TRBJ1-5
DNA: TGTGCCAGCAGCTCCAGGGGACAGCCCCAGCATTTT
CDR3: CASSSRGQPQHF

V: TRBV6-6
length: 13
size: .
D: .
J: TRBJ1-4
DNA: TGTGCCAGCAGTCTTAGGAGGGACGAAAAACTGTTTTTT
CDR3: CASSLRRDEKLFF

V: TRBV20-1
length: 11
size: .
D: .
J: TRBJ1-1
DNA: TGCAGTGCTTCTCGGACAGATGAAGCTTTCTTT
CDR3: CSASRTDEAFF

V: TRBV30
length: 11
size: .
D: .
J: TRBJ1-3
DNA: TGTGCCTGGAGTGTTAGGGCGCGCCGACATTTT
CDR3: CAWSVRARRHF

V: TRBV5-5
length: 13
size: .
D: .
J: TRBJ2-7
DNA: TGTGCCAGCACCCCATTAGGGGCCTACGAGCAGTACTTC
CDR3: CASTPLGAYEQYF

V: TRBV29-1
length: 13
size: .
D: .
J: TRBJ2-7
DNA: TGCAGCGTTGGGGAGTACAGCTCCTACGAGCAGTACTTC
CDR3: CSVGEYSSYEQYF

V: TRBV12-5
length: 13
size: .
D: .
J: TRBJ2-2
DNA: TGTGCTAGTGCCCTTGCTAACACCGGGGAGCTGTTTTTT
CDR3: CASALANTGELFF

V: TRBV30
length: 12
size: few
D: .
J: TRBJ1-1
DNA: TGTGCCTGGAGTGGGGGGAACACTGAAGCTTTCTTT
CDR3: CAWSGGNTEAFF

V: TRBV30
length: 13
size: once
D: TRBD1
J: TRBJ1-5
DNA: TGTGCCTGGGCGACAGGGCTAAATCAGCCCCAGCATTTT
CDR3: CAWATGLNQPQHF

V: TRBV14
length: 13
size: .
D: .
J: TRBJ2-2
DNA: TGTGCCAGCAGCCAAGTGGGCACCGGGGAGCTGTTTTTT
CDR3: CASSQVGTGELFF

V: TRBV6-5
length: 15
size: .
D: .
J: TRBJ1-5
DNA: TGTGCCAGCGGAGGCGGTCGAAGGGACCCTTCCTCCCAGCATTTT
CDR3: CASGGGRRDPSSQHF

V: TRBV11-2
length: 11
size: .
D: .
J: TRBJ1-2
DNA: TGTGCCAGCAGCCAGAACTATGGCTACACCTTC
CDR3: CASSQNYGYTF

V: TRBV6-5
length: 15
size: .
D: .
J: TRBJ2-4
DNA: TGTGCCAGCAGTTACTCGGAGCTGGGTACGAACATTCAGTACTTC
CDR3: CASSYSELGTNIQYF

V: TRBV11-1
length: 15
size: few
D: .
J: TRBJ2-1
DNA: TGTGCCAGCAGCCGGGCGACAGGGAGGGGAAATGAGCAGTTCTTC
CDR3: CASSRATGRGNEQFF

V: TRBV3-1/TRBV3-2
length: 17
size: .
D: .
J: TRBJ1-1
DNA: TGTGCCAGCAGCCAAGAAAAGACAGCTCCTGAGGACACTGAAGCTTTCTTT
CDR3: CASSQEKTAPEDTEAFF

V: TRBV5-1
length: 15
size: .
D: TRBD1
J: TRBJ2-5
DNA: TGCGCCAGCGGAAACGCCGGGACAGGGGGAGAGACCCAGTACTTC
CDR3: CASGNAGTGGETQYF

V: TRBV9
length: 13
size: .
D: .
J: TRBJ2-3
DNA: TGTGCCAGCAGCGCCCCACAGACAGATACGCAGTATTTT
CDR3: CASSAPQTDTQYF

V: TRBV6-5
length: 15
size: .
D: TRBD2
J: TRBJ2-1
DNA: TGTGCCAGCAGTACCAATAGCGGGACTAACAATGAGCAGTTCTTC
CDR3: CASSTNSGTNNEQFF

V: TRBV2
length: 15
size: .
D: TRBD2
J: TRBJ2-5
DNA: TGTGCCAGCAGTGGGACTAGCGGGAGTCACGAGACCCAGTACTTC
CDR3: CASSGTSGSHETQYF

V: TRBV5-5
length: 17
size: .
D: TRBD1
J: TRBJ2-7
DNA: TGTGCCAGCAGCTTGAAACAATGGACAGGGGGGTCCTACGAGCAGTACTTC
CDR3: CASSLKQWTGGSYEQYF